A selection of T cell receptor beta chains follows, all from one sample in a study of shared clonotypes between healthy human individuals. The repertoire was sequenced with immunoSEQ multiplex PCR; TCRdb's copy has only in-frame clones and lacks some. Counted here are around 610,000 clones, 96% occurring once; the ten biggest clones make up less than 0.13%. The specimen was naive CD8+ T cells sorted from blood. These receptors all stem from a woman aged 25-40 years in good health. Both conserved end residues are part of each CDR3. The D gene is left open where the match is weak. Expanded clones are given a class, and other clones once, few, many or no size at all.

j_call v_call clone_size d_call cdr3_aa cdr3_nt
TRBJ2-5 TRBV6-5 - - CASSSTTIGPRETQYF TGTGCCAGCAGTTCGACGACCATAGGACCGCGGGAGACCCAGTACTTC
TRBJ2-4 TRBV27 - - CASRNYLGGGGDKNIQYF TGTGCCAGCAGAAATTATTTGGGGGGTGGTGGAGACAAAAACATTCAGTACTTC
TRBJ2-7 TRBV6-1 once TRBD1 CASSVWDRELYEQYF TGTGCCAGCAGTGTTTGGGACAGGGAGCTCTACGAGCAGTACTTC
TRBJ2-7 TRBV27 - TRBD2 CASSHHGGSYEQYF TGTGCCAGCAGCCATCACGGGGGGTCCTACGAGCAGTACTTC
TRBJ2-1 TRBV5-4 - - CASSLPLNEQFF TGTGCCAGCAGCCTCCCACTCAATGAGCAGTTCTTC
TRBJ2-7 TRBV14 - - CASSQVAFYEQYF TGTGCCAGCAGCCAGGTAGCTTTCTACGAGCAGTACTTC
TRBJ1-2 TRBV5-5 - - CASSLGYGYTF TGTGCCAGCAGCCTGGGTTATGGCTACACCTTC
TRBJ1-5 TRBV19 - - CASSGRGLQPQHF TGTGCCAGTAGTGGCAGGGGTCTTCAGCCCCAGCATTTT
TRBJ1-2 TRBV11-2 once - CASSLVGGGTLRHGYTF TGTGCCAGCAGCTTAGTAGGGGGGGGTACCCTTCGACATGGCTACACCTTC
TRBJ2-2 TRBV1 - - CTSSQDLGLADTGELFF TGCACCAGCAGCCAAGATCTTGGGCTAGCGGATACCGGGGAGCTGTTTTTT
TRBJ2-7 TRBV27 - - CASRPLGAYEQYF TGTGCCAGCCGCCCCTTGGGGGCCTACGAGCAGTACTTC
TRBJ2-6 TRBV28 - TRBD2 CATLRAGGTGANVLTF TGTGCCACCCTTAGAGCGGGAGGAACTGGGGCCAACGTCCTGACTTTC
TRBJ2-7 TRBV27 - - CASSPNSGQLEQYF TGTGCCAGCAGTCCAAACTCAGGGCAGCTCGAGCAGTACTTC
TRBJ2-7 TRBV7-9 - - CASSPRHGGIYEQYF TGTGCCAGCAGCCCCCGGCATGGGGGGATCTACGAGCAGTACTTC
TRBJ2-7 TRBV27 - TRBD2 CASSLGSGNPYEQYF TGTGCCAGCAGTTTAGGTAGCGGGAACCCCTACGAGCAGTACTTC
TRBJ1-1 TRBV7-9 - - CASSFSKGGNTEAFF TGTGCCAGCAGCTTTTCCAAAGGGGGGAACACTGAAGCTTTCTTT
TRBJ2-7 TRBV9 few - CASSVGGNTYEQYF TGTGCCAGCAGCGTAGGCGGGAACACCTACGAGCAGTACTTC
TRBJ2-7 TRBV27 - TRBD1 CASSPGTGSSYEQYF TGTGCCAGCAGTCCCGGGACAGGGAGCTCCTACGAGCAGTACTTC
TRBJ2-2 TRBV27 - - CASSSHFTGELFF TGTGCCAGCAGTTCCCATTTTACCGGGGAGCTGTTTTTT
TRBJ2-7 TRBV29-1 once - CSVELGTYEQYF TGCAGCGTTGAACTGGGTACCTACGAGCAGTACTTC
TRBJ1-1 TRBV7-2 - - CASSSGMEWGSDTEAFF TGTGCCAGCAGCTCGGGAATGGAGTGGGGATCAGACACTGAAGCTTTCTTT
TRBJ2-1 TRBV7-9 - - CASTRGSTLPHEQFF TGTGCCAGCACCCGGGGGTCCACCCTCCCCCATGAGCAGTTCTTC
TRBJ2-7 TRBV11-2 - TRBD2 CASSLASSGVYEQYF TGTGCCAGCAGCTTAGCGTCTAGCGGGGTCTACGAGCAGTACTTC
TRBJ2-3 TRBV4-1 - - CASSQWTSTDTQYF TGCGCCAGCAGCCAATGGACTAGCACAGATACGCAGTATTTT
TRBJ2-1 TRBV2 - - CASRSAGTPYNEQFF TGTGCCAGCAGGTCGGCGGGGACCCCCTACAATGAGCAGTTCTTC
TRBJ1-1 TRBV28 once - CASRDTEAFF TGTGCCAGCAGAGACACTGAAGCTTTCTTT
TRBJ1-6 TRBV19 - TRBD1 CASRNLGDRYSPLHF TGTGCCAGTAGAAACCTGGGGGACAGATATTCACCCCTCCACTTT
TRBJ2-3 TRBV11-2 - TRBD2 CASSSEREEADTQYF TGTGCCAGCAGCTCAGAGCGGGAAGAAGCAGATACGCAGTATTTT
TRBJ1-2 TRBV11-2 - - CASSLSQGPNYGYTF TGTGCCAGCAGCTTAAGCCAGGGACCCAACTATGGCTACACCTTC
TRBJ1-1 TRBV10-3 - - CAMSTALNTEAFF TGTGCCATGTCGACAGCCTTGAACACTGAAGCTTTCTTT
TRBJ2-3 TRBV11-3 - - CASSSTRTDTQYF TGTGCCAGCAGCTCGACTCGCACAGATACGCAGTATTTT
TRBJ2-7 TRBV4-1 - TRBD1 CASSRPGQGFYEQYF TGCGCCAGCAGCCGTCCGGGACAGGGGTTCTACGAGCAGTACTTC
TRBJ2-3 TRBV27 - TRBD2 CASSHSGRVDTQYF TGTGCCAGCAGTCACTCGGGGAGGGTAGATACGCAGTATTTT
TRBJ2-5 TRBV11-2 - TRBD1 CASSITTGEIETQYF TGTGCCAGCAGCATTACGACAGGGGAGATCGAGACCCAGTACTTC
TRBJ2-2 TRBV27 - TRBD2 CASSLGLAGAGTGELFF TGTGCCAGCAGCTTAGGACTAGCGGGAGCCGGGACCGGGGAGCTGTTTTTT
TRBJ2-6 TRBV7-9 - - CASSLEGAGANVLTF TGTGCCAGCAGCTTAGAGGGGGCTGGGGCCAACGTCCTGACTTTC
TRBJ1-2 TRBV27 - - CASSLWAESNYGYTF TGTGCCAGCAGTTTATGGGCGGAATCTAACTATGGCTACACCTTC
TRBJ2-1 TRBV28 once - CASSWGGPSSYNEQFF TGTGCCAGCAGTTGGGGGGGCCCGAGCTCCTACAATGAGCAGTTCTTC
TRBJ2-7 TRBV21-1 - - CASSRIGLAGASYEQYF TGTGCCAGCAGCAGAATCGGACTAGCGGGTGCCTCCTACGAGCAGTACTTC
TRBJ2-1 TRBV29-1 - - CSVDHRGPDNEQFF TGCAGCGTTGACCACCGGGGACCAGACAATGAGCAGTTCTTC
TRBJ2-1 TRBV11-1 once - CASSYGPSYNEQFF TGTGCCAGCAGCTACGGGCCCTCCTACAATGAGCAGTTCTTC
TRBJ2-7 TRBV27 once - CASSNPGDEQYF TGTGCCAGCAGTAATCCAGGAGACGAGCAGTACTTC
TRBJ1-2 TRBV9 - - CASSAGGAYVYTF TGTGCCAGCAGCGCCGGGGGGGCGTACGTCTACACCTTC
TRBJ1-2 TRBV11-2 - - CASVGRANYGYTF TGTGCCAGTGTCGGCCGGGCAAACTATGGCTACACCTTC
TRBJ2-7 TRBV27 - - CASSSSTRKSYEQYF TGTGCCAGCAGTTCCTCGACTAGGAAGTCCTACGAGCAGTACTTC
TRBJ2-7 TRBV7-8 - TRBD2 CASSLSAGGSYEQYF TGTGCCAGCAGCTTGTCTGCGGGAGGGTCCTACGAGCAGTACTTC